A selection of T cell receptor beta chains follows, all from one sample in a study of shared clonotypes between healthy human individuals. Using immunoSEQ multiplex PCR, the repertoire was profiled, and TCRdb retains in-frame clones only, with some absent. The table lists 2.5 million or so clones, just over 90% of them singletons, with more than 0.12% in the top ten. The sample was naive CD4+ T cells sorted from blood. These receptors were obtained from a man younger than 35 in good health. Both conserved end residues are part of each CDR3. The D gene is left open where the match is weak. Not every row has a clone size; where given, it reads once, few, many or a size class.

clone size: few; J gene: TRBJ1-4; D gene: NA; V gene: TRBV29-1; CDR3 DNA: TGCAGCGTTGGGTCAACCTCAACTAATGAAAAACTGTTTTTT; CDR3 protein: CSVGSTSTNEKLFF
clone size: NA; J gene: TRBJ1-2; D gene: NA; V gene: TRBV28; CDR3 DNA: TGTGCCAGCAGTTTACGAAATCTGCGTGGCTACACCTTC; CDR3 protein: CASSLRNLRGYTF
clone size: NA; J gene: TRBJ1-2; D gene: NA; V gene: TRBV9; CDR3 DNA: TGTGCCAGCAGCGTAGAATGGCAGGGCATCTATGGCTACACCTTC; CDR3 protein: CASSVEWQGIYGYTF
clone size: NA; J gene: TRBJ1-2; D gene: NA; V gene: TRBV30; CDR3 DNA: TGTGCCTGGAGTCTACAGGGAGACTTGGGCTACACCTTC; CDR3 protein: CAWSLQGDLGYTF
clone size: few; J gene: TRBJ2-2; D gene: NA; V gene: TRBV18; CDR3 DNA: TGTGCCAGCTCACCATTAAGGGACTTCACCGGGGAGCTGTTTTTT; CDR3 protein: CASSPLRDFTGELFF
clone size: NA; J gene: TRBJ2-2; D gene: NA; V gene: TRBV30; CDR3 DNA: TGTGCCTGGAGTAGAGCGAACACCGGGGAGCTGTTTTTT; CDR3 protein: CAWSRANTGELFF
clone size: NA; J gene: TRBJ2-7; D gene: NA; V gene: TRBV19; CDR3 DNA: TGTGCCAGTAGCTCTCCCGGGGGCCGGTACGAGCAGTACTTC; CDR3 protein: CASSSPGGRYEQYF
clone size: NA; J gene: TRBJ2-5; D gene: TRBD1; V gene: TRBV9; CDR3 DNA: TGTGCCAGCAGCCCTAGACAGGGGACGGAAGAGACCCAGTACTTC; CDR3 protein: CASSPRQGTEETQYF
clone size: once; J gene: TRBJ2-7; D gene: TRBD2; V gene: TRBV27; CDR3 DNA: TGTGCCAGCAGTCCCTCGCGGGGGTCGAGCGAGCAGTACTTC; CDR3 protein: CASSPSRGSSEQYF
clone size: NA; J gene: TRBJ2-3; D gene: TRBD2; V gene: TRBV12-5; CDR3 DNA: TGTGCTAGTGGTCTTTTCCCGGGACTAGCGGGGGGGCCACTGTCAGATACGCAGTATTTT; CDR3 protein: CASGLFPGLAGGPLSDTQYF
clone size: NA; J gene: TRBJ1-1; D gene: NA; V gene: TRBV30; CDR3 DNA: TGTGCCTGGAGCACCGGGAGGGCTGAAGCTTTCTTT; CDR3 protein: CAWSTGRAEAFF